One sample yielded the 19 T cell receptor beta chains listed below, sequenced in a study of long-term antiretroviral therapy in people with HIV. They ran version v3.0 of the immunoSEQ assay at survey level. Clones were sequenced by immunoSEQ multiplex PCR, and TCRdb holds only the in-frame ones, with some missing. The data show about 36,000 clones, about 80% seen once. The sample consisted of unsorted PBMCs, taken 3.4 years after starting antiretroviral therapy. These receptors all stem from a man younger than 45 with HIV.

The CDR3 region is CASSNLAGVYTGELFF. CDR3 bases: TGTGCCAGCAGCAATCTAGCGGGAGTATACACCGGGGAGCTGTTTTTT. This rearrangement joins TRBV5-4 to TRBJ2-2; 10 bases align to TRBD2. The CDR3 runs to 16 residues. CDR1 SGHNT and CDR2 YYREEE come from the germline V gene (reference sequence). The trim removed 4 bases at V and 3 bases at J, leaving 6 bases unmatched.

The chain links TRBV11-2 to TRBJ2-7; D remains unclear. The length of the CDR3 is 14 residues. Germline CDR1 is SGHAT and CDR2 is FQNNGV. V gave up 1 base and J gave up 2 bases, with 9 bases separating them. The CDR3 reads CASSLVATTYEQYF. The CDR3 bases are TGTGCCAGCAGCTTAGTGGCCACCACCTACGAGCAGTACTTC.

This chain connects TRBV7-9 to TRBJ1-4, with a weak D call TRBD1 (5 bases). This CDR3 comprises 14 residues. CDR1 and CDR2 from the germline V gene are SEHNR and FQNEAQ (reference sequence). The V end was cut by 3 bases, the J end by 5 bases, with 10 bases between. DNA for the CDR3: TGTGCCAGCAGCTTGACAGTGAACAATGAAAAACTGTTTTTT. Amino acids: CASSLTVNNEKLFF.

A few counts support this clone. CDR3 DNA: TGTGCCAGCAGTGAATATAGAGGGGTCGGGACCGGGGAGCTGTTTTTT. Its protein is CASSEYRGVGTGELFF. V and J are TRBV25-1 and TRBJ2-2; D is perhaps TRBD1 or TRBD2 (5 bases each). V shed 0 bases and J shed 5 bases, with 13 bases lying between them. CDR3 size: 16 residues. Germline lookup yields CDR1 MGHDK and CDR2 SYGVNS.

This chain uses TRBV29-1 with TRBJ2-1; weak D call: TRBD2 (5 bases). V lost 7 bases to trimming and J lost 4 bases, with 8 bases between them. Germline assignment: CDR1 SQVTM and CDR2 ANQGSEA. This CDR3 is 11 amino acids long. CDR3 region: CSGGLYNEQFF. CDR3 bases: TGCAGCGGAGGGCTTTACAATGAGCAGTTCTTC.

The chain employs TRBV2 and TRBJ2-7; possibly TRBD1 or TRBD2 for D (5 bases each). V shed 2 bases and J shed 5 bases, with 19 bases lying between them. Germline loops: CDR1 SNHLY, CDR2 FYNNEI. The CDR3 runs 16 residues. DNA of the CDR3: TGTGCCAGCAGTGAACTTGTTTTCCCAGGGCGGGACGAGCAGTACTTC. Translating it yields CASSELVFPGRDEQYF.

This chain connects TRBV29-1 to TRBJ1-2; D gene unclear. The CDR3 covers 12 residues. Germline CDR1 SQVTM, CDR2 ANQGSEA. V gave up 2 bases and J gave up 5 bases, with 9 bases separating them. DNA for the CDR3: TGCAGCGTTGAAACGGTCAAATATGGCTACACCTTC. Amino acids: CSVETVKYGYTF.

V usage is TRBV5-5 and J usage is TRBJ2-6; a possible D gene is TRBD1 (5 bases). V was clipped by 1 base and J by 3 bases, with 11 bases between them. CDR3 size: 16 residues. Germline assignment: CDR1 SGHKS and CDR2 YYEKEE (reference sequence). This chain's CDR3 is CASSLQAQGGANVLTF. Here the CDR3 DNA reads TGTGCCAGCAGCTTGCAGGCGCAGGGTGGGGCCAACGTCCTGACTTTC.

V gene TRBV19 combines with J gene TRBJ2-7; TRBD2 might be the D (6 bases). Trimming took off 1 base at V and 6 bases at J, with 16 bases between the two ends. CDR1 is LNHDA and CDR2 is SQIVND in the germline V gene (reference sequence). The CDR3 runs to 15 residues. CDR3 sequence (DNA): TGTGCCAGTAGTATAGCCCGCGGAGGGCTAGGCGAGCAGTACTTC. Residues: CASSIARGGLGEQYF.

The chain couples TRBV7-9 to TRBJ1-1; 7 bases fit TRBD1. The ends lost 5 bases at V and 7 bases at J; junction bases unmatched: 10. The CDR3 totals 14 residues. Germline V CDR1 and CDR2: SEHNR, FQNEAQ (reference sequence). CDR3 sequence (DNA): TGTGCCAGCAGCCCGAAGGACAGGCCGTATGAAGCTTTCTTT. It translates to CASSPKDRPYEAFF.

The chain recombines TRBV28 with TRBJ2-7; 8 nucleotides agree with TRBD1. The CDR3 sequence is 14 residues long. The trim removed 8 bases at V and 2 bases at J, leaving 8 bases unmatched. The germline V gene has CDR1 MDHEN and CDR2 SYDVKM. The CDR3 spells CASCGDRTAYEQYF. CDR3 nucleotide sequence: TGTGCCAGCTGTGGGGACAGGACCGCCTACGAGCAGTACTTC.

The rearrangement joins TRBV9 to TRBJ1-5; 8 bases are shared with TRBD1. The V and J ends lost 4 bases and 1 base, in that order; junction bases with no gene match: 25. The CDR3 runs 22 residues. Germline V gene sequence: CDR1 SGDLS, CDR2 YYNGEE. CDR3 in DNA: TGTGCCAGCAGCTTAAGATCTGCCGGACAGGGAGAAGTTTTTTGGAGCAATCAGCCCCAGCATTTT. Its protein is CASSLRSAGQGEVFWSNQPQHF.

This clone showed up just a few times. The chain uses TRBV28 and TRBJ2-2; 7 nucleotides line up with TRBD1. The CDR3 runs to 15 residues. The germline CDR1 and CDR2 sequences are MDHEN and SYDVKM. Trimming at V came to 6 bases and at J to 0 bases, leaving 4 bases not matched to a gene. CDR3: CASSPGGANTGELFF. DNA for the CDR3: TGTGCCAGCAGCCCAGGGGGAGCGAACACCGGGGAGCTGTTTTTT.

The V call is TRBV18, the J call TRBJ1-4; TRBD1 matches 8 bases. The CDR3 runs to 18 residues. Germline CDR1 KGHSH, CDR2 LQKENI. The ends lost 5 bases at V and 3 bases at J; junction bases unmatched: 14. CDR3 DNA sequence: TGTGCCAGCTCAGGGACAGGCGGGCTTAGCGTAGCTAATGAAAAACTGTTTTTT. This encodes CASSGTGGLSVANEKLFF.

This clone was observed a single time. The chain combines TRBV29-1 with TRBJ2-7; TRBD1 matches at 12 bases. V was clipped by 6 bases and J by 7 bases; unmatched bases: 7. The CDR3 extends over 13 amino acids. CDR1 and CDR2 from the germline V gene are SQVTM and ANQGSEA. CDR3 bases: TGCAGCGTCGAGGGACAGGGGGCTTATGAGCAGTACTTC. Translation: CSVEGQGAYEQYF.

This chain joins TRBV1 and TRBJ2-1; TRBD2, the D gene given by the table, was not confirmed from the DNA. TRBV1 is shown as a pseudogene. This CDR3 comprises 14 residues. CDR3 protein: CTSTEILAGNEQFF. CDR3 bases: TGCACCAGCACGGAAATACTAGCGGGAAATGAGCAGTTCTTC.

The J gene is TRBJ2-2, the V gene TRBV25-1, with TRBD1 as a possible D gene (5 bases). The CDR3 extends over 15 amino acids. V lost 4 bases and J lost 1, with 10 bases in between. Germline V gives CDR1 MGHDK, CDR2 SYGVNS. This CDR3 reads CASSGFTGNTGELFF. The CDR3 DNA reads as TGTGCCAGCAGTGGCTTCACAGGGAACACCGGGGAGCTGTTTTTT.

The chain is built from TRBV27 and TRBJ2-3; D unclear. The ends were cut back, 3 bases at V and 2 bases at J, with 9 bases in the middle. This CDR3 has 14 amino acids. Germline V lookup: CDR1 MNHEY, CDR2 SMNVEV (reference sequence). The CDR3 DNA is TGTGCCAGCAGTTTTTATCAGGACACAGATACGCAGTATTTT. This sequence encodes CASSFYQDTDTQYF.

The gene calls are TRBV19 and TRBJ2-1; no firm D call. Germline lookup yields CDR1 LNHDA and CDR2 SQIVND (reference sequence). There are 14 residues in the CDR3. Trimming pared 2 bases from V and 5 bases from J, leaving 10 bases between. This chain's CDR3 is CASSIKRLNNEQFF. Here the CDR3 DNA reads TGTGCCAGTAGTATAAAGCGCCTCAACAATGAGCAGTTCTTC.